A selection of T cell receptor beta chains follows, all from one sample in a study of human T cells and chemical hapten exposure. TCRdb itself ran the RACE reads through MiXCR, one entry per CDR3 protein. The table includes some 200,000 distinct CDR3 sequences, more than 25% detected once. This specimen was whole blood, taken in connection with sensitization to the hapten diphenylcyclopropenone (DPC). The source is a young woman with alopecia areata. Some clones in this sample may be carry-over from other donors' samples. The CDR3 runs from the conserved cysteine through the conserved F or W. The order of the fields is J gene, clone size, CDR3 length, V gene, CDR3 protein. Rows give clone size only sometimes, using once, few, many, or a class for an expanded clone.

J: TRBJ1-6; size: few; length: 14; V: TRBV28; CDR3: CASRSPRGYSPLHF
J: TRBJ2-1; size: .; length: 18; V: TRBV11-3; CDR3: CASSLVTSGGAWYNEQFF
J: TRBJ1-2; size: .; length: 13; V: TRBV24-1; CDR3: CATSDSTDYGYTF
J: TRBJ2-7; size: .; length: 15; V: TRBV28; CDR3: CASSSRQDRNYEQYF
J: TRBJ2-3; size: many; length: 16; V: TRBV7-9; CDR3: CASSLGVRIFTDTQYF
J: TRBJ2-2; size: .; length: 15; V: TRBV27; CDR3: CASSYAGGPTGELFF
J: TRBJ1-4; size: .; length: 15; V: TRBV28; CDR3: CASTGTAASDEKLFF
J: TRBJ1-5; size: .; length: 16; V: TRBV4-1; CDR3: CASSQVAGSGNQPQHF
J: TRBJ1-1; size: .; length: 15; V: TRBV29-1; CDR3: CSVTGQGASNTEAFF
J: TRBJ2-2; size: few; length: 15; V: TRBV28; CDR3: CASSFAGLLTGELFF
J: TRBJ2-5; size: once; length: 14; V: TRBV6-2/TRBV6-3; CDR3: CASSRGRPQETQYF
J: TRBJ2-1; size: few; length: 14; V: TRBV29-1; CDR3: CSVPLPVRSNEQFF
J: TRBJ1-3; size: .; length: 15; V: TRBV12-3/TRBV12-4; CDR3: CASSLFSTAGNTIYF
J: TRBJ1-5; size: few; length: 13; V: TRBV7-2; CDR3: CASSQRNNQPQHF
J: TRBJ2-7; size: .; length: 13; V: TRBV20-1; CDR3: CSASTGGSYEQYF
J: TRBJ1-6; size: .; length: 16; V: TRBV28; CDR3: CASSLRDSGYNSPLHF
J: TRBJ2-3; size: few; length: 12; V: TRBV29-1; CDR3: CSVDVGVDTQYF
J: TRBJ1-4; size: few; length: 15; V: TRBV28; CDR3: CASSFRGTSNEKLFF
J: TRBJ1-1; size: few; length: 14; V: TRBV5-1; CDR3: CASSSGQPNTEAFF
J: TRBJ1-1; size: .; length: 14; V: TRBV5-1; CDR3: CASSLVALNTEAFF
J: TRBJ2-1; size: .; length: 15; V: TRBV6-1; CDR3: CASRLAGAGQNEQFF
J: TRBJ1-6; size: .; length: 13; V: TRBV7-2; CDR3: CASRPRWGSPLHF
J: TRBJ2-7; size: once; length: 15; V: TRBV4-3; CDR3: CASSQERGWAYEQYF
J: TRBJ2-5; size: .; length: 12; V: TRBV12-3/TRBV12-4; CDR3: CASSLVGETQYF
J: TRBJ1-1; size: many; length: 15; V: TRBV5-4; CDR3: CASSSPLVQNTEAFF
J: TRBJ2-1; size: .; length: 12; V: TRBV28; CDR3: CASRIRTGEEFF
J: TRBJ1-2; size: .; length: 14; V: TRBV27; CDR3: CASSSGPRLNGYTF
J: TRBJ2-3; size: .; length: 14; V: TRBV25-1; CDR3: CASKAGEGGNTQYF
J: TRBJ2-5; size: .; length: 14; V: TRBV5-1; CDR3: CASSLRQSQETQYF
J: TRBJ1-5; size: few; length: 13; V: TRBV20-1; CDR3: CSAPPQLDQPQHF
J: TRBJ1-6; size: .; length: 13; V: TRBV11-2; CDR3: CASSFPSGSPLHF
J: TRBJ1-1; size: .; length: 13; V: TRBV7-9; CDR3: CASARQPNTEAFF
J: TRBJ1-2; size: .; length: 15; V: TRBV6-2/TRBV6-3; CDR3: CASSYYRGANYGYTF
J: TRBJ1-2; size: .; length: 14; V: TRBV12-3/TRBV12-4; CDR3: CASSLTGKLYGYTF
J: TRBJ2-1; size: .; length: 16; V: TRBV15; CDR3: CATSPIGTSVVREQFF
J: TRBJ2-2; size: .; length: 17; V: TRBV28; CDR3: CASKDLLTSGNTGELFF
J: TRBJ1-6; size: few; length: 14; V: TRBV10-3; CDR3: CAISQGGAASPLHF
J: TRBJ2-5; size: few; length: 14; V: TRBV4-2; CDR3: CASSPEQGRETQYF
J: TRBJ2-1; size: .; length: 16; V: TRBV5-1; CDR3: CASSLIAGIAYNEQFF
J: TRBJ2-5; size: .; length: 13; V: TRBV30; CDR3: CAWTRGSQETQYF
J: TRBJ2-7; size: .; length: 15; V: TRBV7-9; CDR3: CASSHPSGASYEQYF